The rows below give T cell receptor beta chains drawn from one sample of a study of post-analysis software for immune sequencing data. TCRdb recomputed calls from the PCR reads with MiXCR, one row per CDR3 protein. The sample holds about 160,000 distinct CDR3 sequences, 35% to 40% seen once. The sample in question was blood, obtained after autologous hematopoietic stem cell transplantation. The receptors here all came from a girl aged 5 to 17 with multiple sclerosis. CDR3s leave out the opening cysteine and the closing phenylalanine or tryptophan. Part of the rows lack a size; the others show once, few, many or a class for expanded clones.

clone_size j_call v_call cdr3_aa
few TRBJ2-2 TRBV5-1 ASSWGGSRSTGELF
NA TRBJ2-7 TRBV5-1 ASSLGSGLKGYEQY
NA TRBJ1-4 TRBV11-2 ASSLVGTANEKLF
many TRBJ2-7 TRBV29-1 SVVPGLAGGSEQY
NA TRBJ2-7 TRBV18 ASSPFRGWEQY
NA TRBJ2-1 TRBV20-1 SARPSAYNEQF
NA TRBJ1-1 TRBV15 ATSRDLAGAEAF
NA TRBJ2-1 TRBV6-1 ASSQPSGPGSANEQF
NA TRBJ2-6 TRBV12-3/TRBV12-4 ASSCISSSGANVLT
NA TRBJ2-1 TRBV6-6 ASSYNSGPRPDEQF
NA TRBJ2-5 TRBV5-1 ASSSGRGQETQY
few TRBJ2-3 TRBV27 ASSPLAGLTDTQY
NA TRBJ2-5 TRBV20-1 SAVRSLKGTQY
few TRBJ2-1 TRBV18 ASSSRDYNEQF
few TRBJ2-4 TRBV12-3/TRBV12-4 ASSQSGEIAKNIQY
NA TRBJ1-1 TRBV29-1 SVAMGRTNTEAF
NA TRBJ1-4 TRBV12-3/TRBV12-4 ASRPDPGRGKLF
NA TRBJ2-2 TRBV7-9 ASSGQANTGELF
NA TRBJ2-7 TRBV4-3 ASSQEAGYEQY
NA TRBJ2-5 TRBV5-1 ASSPRPDGKETQY
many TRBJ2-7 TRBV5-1 ASSLEFGTGFYEQY
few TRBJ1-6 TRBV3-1 ASSQAVRGSPLH
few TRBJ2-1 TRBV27 ASSFNTDNEQF
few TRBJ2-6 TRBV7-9 ASSLGIQRKGSGANVLT
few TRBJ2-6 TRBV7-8 ASSYLIGGERSGANVLT
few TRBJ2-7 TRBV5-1 ASSLRLAYEQY
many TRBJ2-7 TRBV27 ASSFGQGGYEQY
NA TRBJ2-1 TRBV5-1 ASSSSGTAHNEQF
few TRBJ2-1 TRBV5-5 ASSLTQGDLNEQF
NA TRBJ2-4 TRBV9 ASSDQNIQY
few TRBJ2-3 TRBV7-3 ASSLWPASTDTQY
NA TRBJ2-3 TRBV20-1 SPFGYYTDTQY
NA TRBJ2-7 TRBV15 ATSREPGASSYEQY
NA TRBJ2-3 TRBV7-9 ASSFGADTQY
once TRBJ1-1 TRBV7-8 ASSLLNRGEAF
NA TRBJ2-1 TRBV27 ASSLGAANKQF
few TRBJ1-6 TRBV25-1 ASRALDNSPLH
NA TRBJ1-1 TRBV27 ASSLGQGYTEAF
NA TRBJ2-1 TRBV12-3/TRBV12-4 ASTRGGSSGYNEQF
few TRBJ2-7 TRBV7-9 ASEPTGGFMDEQY
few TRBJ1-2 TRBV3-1 ASSQLGQGDYGYT
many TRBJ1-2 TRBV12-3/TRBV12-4 ASSAGTGIVYGYT
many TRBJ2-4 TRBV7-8 ASSLDGTSGGQY
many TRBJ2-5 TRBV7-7 ASSPYGTSRGETQY
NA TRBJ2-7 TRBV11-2 ASRQTGARSYEQY
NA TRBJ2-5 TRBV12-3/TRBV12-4 ASSRQGVAETQY
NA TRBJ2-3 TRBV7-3 ASSARGTDTQY
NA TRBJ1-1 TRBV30 AWSVGGMATEAF
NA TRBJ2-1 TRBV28 ASSPYGGGYNEQF
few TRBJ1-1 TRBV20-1 SAPIPLAGDTEAF